Shown below are 2 T cell receptor beta chains from a single sample sequenced in a study of naive and memory T cell subsets. The beta constant-region primer was an equimolar mix of two oligonucleotides covering TRBC1 and TRBC2. One entry per CDR3 protein results from TCRdb running MiXCR on the UMI-ligation and nested PCR reads. The data show about 85,000 distinct CDR3 sequences, around 12% seen once. Sequencing was performed on central memory CD4+ T cells from blood. These receptors all come from a human donor in good health.

This clonotype has only a few counts. The chain has TRBV20-1 and TRBJ2-3; D is undetermined. Germline CDR1 and CDR2: DFQATT and SNEGSKA (reference sequence). There are 12 residues in the CDR3. Trimming stripped 6 bases from V and 2 bases from J, with 9 bases between. For the CDR3, the DNA is TGCAGTGCCCTGACACACACAGATACGCAGTATTTT. Its protein product is CSALTHTDTQYF.

This rearrangement joins TRBV5-1 to TRBJ2-7, with D unclear. The germline gives CDR1 SGHRS, CDR2 YFSETQ. V was clipped by 2 bases and J by 7 bases, with 10 bases between them. The CDR3 spans 12 residues. In nucleotides, the CDR3 is TGCGCCAGCAGCTTCCGCGAATGGGAGCAGTACTTC. Translation: CASSFREWEQYF. The full variable domain, in which reference TRBV5-1 and TRBJ2-7 provide the parts outside the CDR3, is KAGVTQTPRYLIKTRGQQVTLSCSPISGHRSVSWYQQTPGQGLQFLFEYFSETQRNKGNFPGRFSGRQFSNSRSEMNVSTLELGDSALYLCASSFREWEQYFGPGTRLTVT.